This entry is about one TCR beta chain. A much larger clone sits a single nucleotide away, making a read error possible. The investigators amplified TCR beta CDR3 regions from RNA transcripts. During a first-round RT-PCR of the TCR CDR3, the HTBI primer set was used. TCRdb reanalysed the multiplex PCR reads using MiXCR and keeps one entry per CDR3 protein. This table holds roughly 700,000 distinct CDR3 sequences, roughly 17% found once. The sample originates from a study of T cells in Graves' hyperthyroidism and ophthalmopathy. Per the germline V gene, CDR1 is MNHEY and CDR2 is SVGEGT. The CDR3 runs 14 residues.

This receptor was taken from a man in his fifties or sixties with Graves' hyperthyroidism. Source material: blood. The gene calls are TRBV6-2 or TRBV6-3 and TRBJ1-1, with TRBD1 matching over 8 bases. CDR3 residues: CATVRTGTNTEALF. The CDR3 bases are TGTGCCACCGTGAGGACAGGGACGAACACTGAAGCTTTGTTT.